What follows are 8 T cell receptor beta chains derived from one specimen sequenced in a study of blood T cell repertoires in COVID-19. The repertoire was sequenced with immunoSEQ multiplex PCR; TCRdb's copy has only in-frame clones and lacks some. The sample contains over 600,000 clones, around 90% of which appear only once. Sequenced: peripheral blood. The receptors were sampled from a woman aged 18-30 years with acute or convalescent COVID-19.

This chain uses TRBV30 with TRBJ1-2; no firm D call. V lost 3 bases, J lost 6 bases, and 8 bases lay in between. Germline loops: CDR1 GTSNPN, CDR2 SVGIG (reference sequence). The length of the CDR3 is 11 residues. The CDR3 is CAWSQADGYTF. The CDR3 nucleotides are TGTGCCTGGAGCCAAGCGGATGGCTACACCTTC.

This clone was seen only once. The chain couples TRBV10-3 to TRBJ2-7, with 10 bases identical to TRBD2. The V gene end was trimmed by 5 bases and the J gene end by 2 bases; junction bases not matched to a gene: 15. The germline gives CDR1 ENHRY, CDR2 SYGVKD. The CDR3 runs 18 residues. The CDR3 coding sequence is TGTGCCATCAGTCGACTCAACCCCGGACTAGCGGAAACCTACGAGCAGTACTTC. Translation: CAISRLNPGLAETYEQYF.

The rearrangement links TRBV6-6 to TRBJ1-6; 7 bases match TRBD1. Germline CDR1 is MNHNY and CDR2 is SVGAGI (reference sequence). This CDR3 has 15 amino acids. Trimming at V came to 7 bases and at J to 7 bases, leaving 10 bases not matched to a gene. The CDR3 DNA reads TGTGCCAGCACCTCCCAGGGACAGAAAAATTCACCCCTCCACTTT. Its protein product is CASTSQGQKNSPLHF.

The gene calls are TRBV2 and TRBJ1-6; TRBD1 matches 7 bases. The CDR3 sequence is 14 residues long. V lost 4 bases, J lost 9 bases, and 6 bases stayed unmatched. Germline values: CDR1 SNHLY, CDR2 FYNNEI. CDR3 nucleotides: TGTGCCAGCAGTGGGACAGGAGTATTTTCACCCCTCCACTTT. Its translation is CASSGTGVFSPLHF.

Points on this clone: Distinct nucleotide sequences in the sample also encode this CDR3. The chain employs TRBV11-2 and TRBJ2-5; 14 positions agree with TRBD2. The V gene end was trimmed by 4 bases and the J gene end by 4 bases; junction bases not matched to a gene: 5. The CDR3 contains 16 residues. Looked up from germline, CDR1 is SGHAT and CDR2 is FQNNGV. CDR3: CASSSRLAGGRETQYF. The CDR3 DNA follows: TGTGCCAGCAGCTCTCGACTAGCGGGGGGGCGAGAGACCCAGTACTTC.

A remark on this clone: This CDR3 is also generated by other DNA sequences in the sample. This chain links TRBV30 with TRBJ1-2; D remains unclear. The CDR3 contains 13 residues. Germline lookup yields CDR1 GTSNPN and CDR2 SVGIG (reference sequence). V gave up 0 bases and J gave up 8 bases, with 13 bases separating them. This chain's CDR3 is CAWSVLEGGGYTF. CDR3 in DNA: TGTGCCTGGAGTGTACTCGAGGGAGGAGGCTACACCTTC.

The rearrangement links TRBV6-4 to TRBJ2-7; tentative D call: TRBD2 (7 bases). The germline gives CDR1 MRHNA, CDR2 SNTAGT. Trimming stripped 7 bases from V and 1 base from J, with 14 bases between. The CDR3 loop spans 14 amino acids. This CDR3 is CASTEGGGSYEQYF. The CDR3 nucleotides read TGTGCCAGCACCGAAGGGGGGGGATCCTACGAGCAGTACTTC.

A few counts support this clone. The rearrangement joins TRBV2 to TRBJ2-7; 7 bases align to TRBD1. V was clipped by 4 bases and J by 2 bases; unmatched bases: 5. CDR1 is SNHLY and CDR2 is FYNNEI in the germline V gene. There are 14 residues in the CDR3. The CDR3 DNA reads as TGTGCCAGCAGTGTCTCGACAGGGACCTACGAGCAGTACTTC. Amino acids: CASSVSTGTYEQYF.